Shown below are 12 T cell receptor beta chains from a single sample sequenced in a study of blood T cell repertoires in COVID-19 (dated by TCRdb to the early 2020s). Receptor amplification or capture employed the immunoSEQ multiplex PCR assay. TCRdb limited this immuneACCESS table to in-frame rearrangements with V and J called. A share of clones is missing; checked studies link under half to unresolved V genes, and the rest is unexplained. This sample holds some 230,000 clones; roughly 84% were observed only once. About 2.9% of the sample goes to the ten largest clones. The source material was peripheral blood. These receptors came from a woman aged 25 to 39 who had recovered from COVID-19.

The gene calls are TRBV9 and TRBJ1-2; maybe TRBD1 (6 bases). Per germline, CDR1 SGDLS and CDR2 YYNGEE. This CDR3 contains 13 residues. V gave up 3 bases and J gave up 5 bases, with 11 bases separating them. CDR3: CASSGTVLYGYTF. CDR3 bases: TGTGCCAGCAGCGGGACAGTTTTATATGGCTACACCTTC.

CDR3 sequence (DNA): TGTGCCATACTGGGCGGGAGGACAGATACGCAGTATTTT. Protein sequence: CAILGGRTDTQYF. The chain employs TRBV7-2 and TRBJ2-3; TRBD2 matches at 8 bases. This CDR3 contains 13 residues. The J segment lost 3 bases and the V segment lost 10 bases, leaving 6 bases of the junction unmatched. Germline V gene sequence: CDR1 SGHTA, CDR2 FQGNSA.

The chain links TRBV27 to TRBJ1-5; 9 bases map to TRBD1. V shed 4 bases and J 1 base; nucleotides not matched to a gene: 8. Germline V lookup: CDR1 MNHEY, CDR2 SMNVEV (reference sequence). This CDR3 has 17 amino acids. The CDR3: CASSSRGQGKSNQPQHF. The CDR3 coding sequence is TGTGCCAGCAGTTCTAGGGGACAGGGTAAGAGCAATCAGCCCCAGCATTTT.

DNA for the CDR3: TGTGCCAGCAGCTCGGTCCCAGCGCGACCCTACGAGCAGTACTTC. Amino acids: CASSSVPARPYEQYF. The rearrangement links TRBV7-9 to TRBJ2-7; unclear D gene. V lost 4 bases, J lost 2 bases, and 15 bases lay in between. Per germline, CDR1 SEHNR and CDR2 FQNEAQ (reference sequence). The CDR3 is made up of 15 amino acids.

The chain combines TRBV7-2 with TRBJ2-1; perhaps TRBD2 as D (6 bases). This CDR3 is 14 amino acids long. V lost 3 bases to trimming and J lost 8 bases, with 14 bases between them. Germline CDR1 is SGHTA and CDR2 is FQGNSA. The CDR3 protein is CASSFGGSGDEQFF. The DNA of the CDR3 is TGTGCCAGCAGCTTTGGGGGGAGTGGTGATGAGCAGTTCTTC.

The chain employs TRBV6-1 and TRBJ2-2; TRBD2 might be the D (6 bases). The germline V gene has CDR1 MNHNS and CDR2 SASEGT. The CDR3 is 16 residues long. The germline V and J ends were trimmed by 2 bases and 6 bases, with 16 bases remaining between them. The CDR3 nucleotides read TGTGCCAGCAGTGAAAAGTGGCGGGACTCCCCCGGGGAGCTGTTTTTT. Protein sequence: CASSEKWRDSPGELFF.

This clone turned up a few times. The rearrangement links TRBV5-6 to TRBJ1-5; 9 bases align to TRBD1. Germline V gene data show CDR1 as SGHDT and CDR2 as YYEEEE. The CDR3 loop spans 16 amino acids. The ends lost 0 bases at V and 4 bases at J; junction bases unmatched: 5. The CDR3 nucleotides read TGTGCCAGCAGCTTGGGATCCGGGACAGGGAATCAGCCCCAGCATTTT. This translates into CASSLGSGTGNQPQHF.

The chain is built from TRBV5-6 and TRBJ2-7; a weak D match, TRBD1 (5 bases). Germline loops: CDR1 SGHDT, CDR2 YYEEEE. The V gene lost 4 bases and the J gene lost 5 bases, with 7 bases spanning the gap. CDR3 length equals 11 residues. The CDR3 nucleotides are TGTGCCAGCAGCCTGACAGACGAGCAGTACTTC. Translating it yields CASSLTDEQYF.

This clone was detected a few times. This chain joins TRBV28 and TRBJ2-7; tentatively, D is TRBD1 (5 bases). V lost 8 bases and J lost 3, with 14 bases in between. Germline V CDR1 and CDR2: MDHEN, SYDVKM. The CDR3 sequence is 13 residues long. The CDR3 sequence is CASSPGLHYEQYF. In DNA, the CDR3 is TGTGCCAGCTCCCCAGGGCTACACTACGAGCAGTACTTC.

V and J are TRBV10-2 and TRBJ1-5; TRBD1 is a possible D gene (5 bases). This CDR3 contains 14 residues. The V gene's germline CDR1 is WSHSY and CDR2 SAAADI. Trimming took off 11 bases at V and 7 bases at J, with 21 bases between the two ends. CDR3 in amino acids: CAGSVGGSGQPQHF. The CDR3 DNA follows: TGCGCCGGGTCAGTGGGGGGGTCGGGACAGCCCCAGCATTTT.

The chain combines TRBV24-1 with TRBJ1-4, with 10 bases fitting TRBD1. This CDR3 comprises 15 residues. Germline CDR1 is KGHDR and CDR2 is SFDVKD. J lost 5 bases, V lost 4 bases, and 3 bases had no gene match. The DNA of the CDR3 is TGTGCCACCAGTGAAAAGGGACAGGGGAATGAAAAACTGTTTTTT. Translation: CATSEKGQGNEKLFF.

The genes are TRBV6-5 and TRBJ2-2; TRBD1 agrees at 7 bases. Per the germline V gene, CDR1 is MNHEY and CDR2 is SVGAGI. Trimming cost V 7 bases and J 5 bases; bases outside gene matches: 7. This CDR3 has 14 amino acids. CDR3 in amino acids: CASKSYRGTGELFF. As DNA, the CDR3 is TGTGCCAGCAAGAGCTACAGGGGAACCGGGGAGCTGTTTTTT.